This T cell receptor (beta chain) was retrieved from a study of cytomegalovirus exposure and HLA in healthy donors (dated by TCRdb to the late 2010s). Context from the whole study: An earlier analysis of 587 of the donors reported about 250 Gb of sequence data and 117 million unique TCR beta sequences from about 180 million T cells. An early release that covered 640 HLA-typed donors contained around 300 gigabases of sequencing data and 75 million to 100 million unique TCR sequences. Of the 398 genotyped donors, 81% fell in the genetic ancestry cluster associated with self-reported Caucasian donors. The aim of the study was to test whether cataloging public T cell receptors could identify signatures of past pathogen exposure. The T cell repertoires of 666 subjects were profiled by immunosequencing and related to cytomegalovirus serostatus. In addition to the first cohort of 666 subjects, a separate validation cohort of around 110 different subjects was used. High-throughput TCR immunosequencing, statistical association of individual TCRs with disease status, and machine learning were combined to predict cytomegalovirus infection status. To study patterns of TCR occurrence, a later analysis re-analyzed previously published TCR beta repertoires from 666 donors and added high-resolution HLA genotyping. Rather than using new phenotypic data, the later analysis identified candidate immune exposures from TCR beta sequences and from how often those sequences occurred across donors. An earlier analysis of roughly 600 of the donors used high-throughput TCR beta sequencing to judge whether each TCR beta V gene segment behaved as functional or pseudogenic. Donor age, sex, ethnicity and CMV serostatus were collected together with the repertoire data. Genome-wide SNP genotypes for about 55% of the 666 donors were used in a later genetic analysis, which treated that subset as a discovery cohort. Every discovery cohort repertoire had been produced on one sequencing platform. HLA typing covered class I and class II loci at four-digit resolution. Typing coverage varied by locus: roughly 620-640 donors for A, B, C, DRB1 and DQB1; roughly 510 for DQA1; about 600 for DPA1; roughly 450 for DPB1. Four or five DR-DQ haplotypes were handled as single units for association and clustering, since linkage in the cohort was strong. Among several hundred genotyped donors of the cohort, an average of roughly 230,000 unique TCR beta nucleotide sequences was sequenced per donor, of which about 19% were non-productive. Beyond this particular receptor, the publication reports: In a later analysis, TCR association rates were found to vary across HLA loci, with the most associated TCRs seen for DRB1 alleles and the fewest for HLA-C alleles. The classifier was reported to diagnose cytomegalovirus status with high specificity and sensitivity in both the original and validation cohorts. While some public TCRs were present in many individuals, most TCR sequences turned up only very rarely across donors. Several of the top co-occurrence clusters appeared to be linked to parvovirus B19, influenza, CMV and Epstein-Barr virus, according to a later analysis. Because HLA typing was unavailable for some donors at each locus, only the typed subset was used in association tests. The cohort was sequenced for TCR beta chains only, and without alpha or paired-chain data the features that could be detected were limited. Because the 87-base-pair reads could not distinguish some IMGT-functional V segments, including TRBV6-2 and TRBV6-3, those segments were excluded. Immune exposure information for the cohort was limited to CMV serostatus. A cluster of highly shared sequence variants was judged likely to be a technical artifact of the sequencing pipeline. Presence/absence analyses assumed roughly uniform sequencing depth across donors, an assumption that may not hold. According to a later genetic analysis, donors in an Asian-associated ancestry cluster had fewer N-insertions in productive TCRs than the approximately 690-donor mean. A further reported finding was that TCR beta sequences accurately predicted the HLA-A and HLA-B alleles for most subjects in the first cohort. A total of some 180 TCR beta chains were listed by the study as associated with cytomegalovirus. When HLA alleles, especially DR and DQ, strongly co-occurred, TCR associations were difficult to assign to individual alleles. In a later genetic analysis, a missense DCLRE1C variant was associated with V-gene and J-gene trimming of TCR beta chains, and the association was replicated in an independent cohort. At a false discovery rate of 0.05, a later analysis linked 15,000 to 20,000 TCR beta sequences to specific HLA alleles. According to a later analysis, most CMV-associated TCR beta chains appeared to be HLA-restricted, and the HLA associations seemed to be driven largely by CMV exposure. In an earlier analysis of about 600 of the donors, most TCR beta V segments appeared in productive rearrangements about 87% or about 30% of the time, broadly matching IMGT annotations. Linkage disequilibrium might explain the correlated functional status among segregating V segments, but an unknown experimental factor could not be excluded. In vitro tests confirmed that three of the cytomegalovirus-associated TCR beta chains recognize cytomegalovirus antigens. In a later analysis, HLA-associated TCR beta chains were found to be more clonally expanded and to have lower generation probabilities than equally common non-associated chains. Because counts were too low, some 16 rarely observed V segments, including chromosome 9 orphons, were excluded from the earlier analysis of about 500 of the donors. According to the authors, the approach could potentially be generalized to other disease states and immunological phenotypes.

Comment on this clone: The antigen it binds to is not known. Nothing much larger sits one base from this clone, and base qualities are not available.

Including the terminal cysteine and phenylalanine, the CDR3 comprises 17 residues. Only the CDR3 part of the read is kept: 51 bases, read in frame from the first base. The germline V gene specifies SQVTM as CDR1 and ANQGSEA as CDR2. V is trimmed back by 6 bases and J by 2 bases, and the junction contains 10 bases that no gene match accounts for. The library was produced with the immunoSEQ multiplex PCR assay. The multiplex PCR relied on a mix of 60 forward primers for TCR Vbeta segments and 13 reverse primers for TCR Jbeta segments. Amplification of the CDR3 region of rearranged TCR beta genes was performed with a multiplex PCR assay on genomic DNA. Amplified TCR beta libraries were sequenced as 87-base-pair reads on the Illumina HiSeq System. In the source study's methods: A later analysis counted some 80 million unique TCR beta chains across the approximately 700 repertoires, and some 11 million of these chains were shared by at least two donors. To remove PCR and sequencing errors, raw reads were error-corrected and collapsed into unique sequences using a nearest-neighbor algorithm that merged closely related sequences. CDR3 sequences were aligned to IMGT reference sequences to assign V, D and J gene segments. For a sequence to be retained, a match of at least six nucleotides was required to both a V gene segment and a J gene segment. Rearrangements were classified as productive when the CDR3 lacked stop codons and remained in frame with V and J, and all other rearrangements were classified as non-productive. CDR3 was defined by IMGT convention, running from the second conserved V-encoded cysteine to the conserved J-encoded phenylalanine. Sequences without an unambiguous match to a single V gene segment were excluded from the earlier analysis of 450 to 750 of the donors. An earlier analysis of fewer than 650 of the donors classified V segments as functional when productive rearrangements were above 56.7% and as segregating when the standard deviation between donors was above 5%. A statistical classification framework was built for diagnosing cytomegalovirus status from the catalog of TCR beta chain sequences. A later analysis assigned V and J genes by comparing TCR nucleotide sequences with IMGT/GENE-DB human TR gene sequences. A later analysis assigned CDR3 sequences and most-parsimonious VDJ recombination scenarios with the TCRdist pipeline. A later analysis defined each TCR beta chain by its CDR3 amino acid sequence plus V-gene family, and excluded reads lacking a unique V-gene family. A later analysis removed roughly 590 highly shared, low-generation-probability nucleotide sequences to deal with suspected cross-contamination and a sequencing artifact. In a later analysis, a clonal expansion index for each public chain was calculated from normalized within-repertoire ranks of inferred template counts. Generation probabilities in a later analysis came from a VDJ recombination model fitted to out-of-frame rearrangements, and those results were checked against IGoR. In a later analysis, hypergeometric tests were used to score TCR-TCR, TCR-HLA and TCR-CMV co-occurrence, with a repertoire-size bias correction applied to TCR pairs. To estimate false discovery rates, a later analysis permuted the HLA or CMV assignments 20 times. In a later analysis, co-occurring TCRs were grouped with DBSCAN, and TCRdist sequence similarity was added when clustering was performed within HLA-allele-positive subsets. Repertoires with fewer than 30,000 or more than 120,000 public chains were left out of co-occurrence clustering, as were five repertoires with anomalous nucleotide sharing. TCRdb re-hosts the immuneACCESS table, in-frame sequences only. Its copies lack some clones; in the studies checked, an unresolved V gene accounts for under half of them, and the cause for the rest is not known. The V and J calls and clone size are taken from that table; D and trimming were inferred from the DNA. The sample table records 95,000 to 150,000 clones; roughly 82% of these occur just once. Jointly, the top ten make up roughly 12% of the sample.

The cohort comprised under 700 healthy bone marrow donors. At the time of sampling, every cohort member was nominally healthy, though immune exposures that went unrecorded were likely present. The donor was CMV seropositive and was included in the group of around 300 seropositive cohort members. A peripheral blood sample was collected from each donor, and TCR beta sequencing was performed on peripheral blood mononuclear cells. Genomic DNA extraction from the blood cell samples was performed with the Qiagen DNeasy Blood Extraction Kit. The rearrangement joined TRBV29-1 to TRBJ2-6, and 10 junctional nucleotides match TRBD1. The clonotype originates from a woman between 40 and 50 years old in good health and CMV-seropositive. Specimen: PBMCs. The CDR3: CSVLVGTGAAGANVLTF. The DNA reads TGCAGCGTCCTGGTCGGGACAGGGGCCGCTGGGGCCAACGTCCTGACTTTC.